This T cell receptor (beta chain) was retrieved from a study of response to subunit inactivated influenza vaccine. TCRdb independently ran MiXCR on the RT-PCR reads; one entry per CDR3 protein. The sample gives 500,000 to 550,000 distinct CDR3 sequences, under 30% of which show up once; 2.8% is in the top ten. V trimming: 5 bases; J trimming: 7 bases; junction bases outside the gene matches: 12. This CDR3 has 15 amino acids. Germline V gene sequence: CDR1 ENHRY, CDR2 SYGVKD. These records were also assigned to another study, of T cells expressing NK-cell markers. That work states: Scientists made TCR beta cDNA using 5'RACE template switching with UMIs. Similarly, these clonotypes led the CD3+CD56-NKG2C+ fraction as well in a handful of donors.

V and J are TRBV10-3 and TRBJ1-2, with 8 nucleotides matching TRBD1. The sequences come from CD4+ T cells sorted from PBMCs, collected roughly 12 days after vaccination. The sequence was collected from a man aged 50-59 years who received an inactivated influenza vaccine. The CDR3 region is CAISRPRDRRGGYTF. DNA of the CDR3: TGTGCCATCAGTAGGCCAAGGGACAGGAGAGGTGGCTACACCTTC.